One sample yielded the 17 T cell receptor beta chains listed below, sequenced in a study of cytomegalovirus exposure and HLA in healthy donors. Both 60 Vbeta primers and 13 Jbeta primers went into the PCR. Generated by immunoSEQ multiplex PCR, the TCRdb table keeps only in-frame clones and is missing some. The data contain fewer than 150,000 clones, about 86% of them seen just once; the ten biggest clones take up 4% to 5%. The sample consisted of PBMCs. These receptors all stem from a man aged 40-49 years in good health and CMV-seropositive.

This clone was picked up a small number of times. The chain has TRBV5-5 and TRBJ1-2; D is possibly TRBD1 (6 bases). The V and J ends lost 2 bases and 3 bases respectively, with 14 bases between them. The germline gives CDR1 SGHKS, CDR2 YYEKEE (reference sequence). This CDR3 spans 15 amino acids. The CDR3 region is CASSLRDTSYYGYTF. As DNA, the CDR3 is TGTGCCAGCAGCTTACGGGACACCTCCTACTATGGCTACACCTTC. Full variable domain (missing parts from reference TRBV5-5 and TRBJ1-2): DAGVTQSPTHLIKTRGQQVTLRCSPISGHKSVSWYQQVLGQGPQFIFQYYEKEERGRGNFPDRFSARQFPNYSSELNVNALLLGDSALYLCASSLRDTSYYGYTFGSGTRLTVV.

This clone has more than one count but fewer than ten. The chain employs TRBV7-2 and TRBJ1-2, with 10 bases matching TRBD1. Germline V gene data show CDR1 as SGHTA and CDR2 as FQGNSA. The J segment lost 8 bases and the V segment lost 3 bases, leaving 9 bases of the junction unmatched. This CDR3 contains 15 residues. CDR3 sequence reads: CASSLGGQGFSGYTF. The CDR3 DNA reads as TGTGCCAGCAGCTTGGGGGGACAGGGGTTCTCGGGCTACACCTTC.

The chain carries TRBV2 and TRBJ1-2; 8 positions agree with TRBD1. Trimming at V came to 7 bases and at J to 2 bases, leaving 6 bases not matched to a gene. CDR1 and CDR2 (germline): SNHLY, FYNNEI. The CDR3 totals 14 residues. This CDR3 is CASKYRGNNYGYTF. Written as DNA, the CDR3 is TGTGCCAGCAAGTACAGGGGGAACAACTATGGCTACACCTTC.

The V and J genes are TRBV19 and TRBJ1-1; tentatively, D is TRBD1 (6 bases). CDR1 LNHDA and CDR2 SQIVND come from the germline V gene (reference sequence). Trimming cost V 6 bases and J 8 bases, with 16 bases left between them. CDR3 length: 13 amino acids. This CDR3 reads CASRPDWDKEAFF. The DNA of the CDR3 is TGTGCCAGTAGGCCGGACTGGGACAAAGAAGCTTTCTTT.

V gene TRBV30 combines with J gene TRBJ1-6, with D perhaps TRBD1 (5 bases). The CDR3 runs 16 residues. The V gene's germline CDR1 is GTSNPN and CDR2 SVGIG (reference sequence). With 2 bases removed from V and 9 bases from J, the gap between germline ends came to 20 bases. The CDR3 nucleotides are TGTGCCTGGAGTCAGGTCAGGGTCACCCTACGTTCACCCCTCCACTTT. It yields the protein CAWSQVRVTLRSPLHF.

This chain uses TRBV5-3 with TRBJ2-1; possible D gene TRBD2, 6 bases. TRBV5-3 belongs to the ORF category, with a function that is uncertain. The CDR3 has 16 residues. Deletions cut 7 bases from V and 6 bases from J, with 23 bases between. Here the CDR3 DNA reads TGTGCCAGATTTTCGATGGGTGGCGGGAATACCAATGAGCAGTTCTTC. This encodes CARFSMGGGNTNEQFF.

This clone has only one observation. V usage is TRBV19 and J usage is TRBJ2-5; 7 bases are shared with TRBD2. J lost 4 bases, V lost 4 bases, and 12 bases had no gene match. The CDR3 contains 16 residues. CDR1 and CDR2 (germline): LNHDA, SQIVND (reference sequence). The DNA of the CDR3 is TGTGCCAGTAGTACTACTGGATTGCGGGGGACAGAGACCCAGTACTTC. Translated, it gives CASSTTGLRGTETQYF.

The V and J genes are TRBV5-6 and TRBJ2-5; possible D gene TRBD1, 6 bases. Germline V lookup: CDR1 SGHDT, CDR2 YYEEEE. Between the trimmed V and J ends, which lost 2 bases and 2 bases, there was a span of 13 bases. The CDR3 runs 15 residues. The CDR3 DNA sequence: TGTGCCAGCAGCTTCATCGGCAGGGGTCAAGAGACCCAGTACTTC. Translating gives CASSFIGRGQETQYF. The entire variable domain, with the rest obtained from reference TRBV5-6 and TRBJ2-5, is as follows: DAGVTQSPTHLIKTRGQQVTLRCSPKSGHDTVSWYQQALGQGPQFIFQYYEEEERQRGNFPDRFSGHQFPNYSSELNVNALLLGDSALYLCASSFIGRGQETQYFGPGTRLLVL.

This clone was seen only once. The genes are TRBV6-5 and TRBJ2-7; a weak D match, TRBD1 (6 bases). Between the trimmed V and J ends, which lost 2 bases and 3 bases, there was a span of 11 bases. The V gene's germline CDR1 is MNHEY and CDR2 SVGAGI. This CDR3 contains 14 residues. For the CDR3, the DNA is TGTGCCAGCAGTTACATGGGGGCCCACTACGAGCAGTACTTC. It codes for CASSYMGAHYEQYF.

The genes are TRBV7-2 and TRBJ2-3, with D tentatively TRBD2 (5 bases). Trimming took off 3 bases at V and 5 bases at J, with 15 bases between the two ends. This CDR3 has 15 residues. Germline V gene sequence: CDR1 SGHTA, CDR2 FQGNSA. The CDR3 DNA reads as TGTGCCAGCAGCTTGTCGGCTAGCTGGGGAGATACGCAGTATTTT. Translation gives CASSLSASWGDTQYF.

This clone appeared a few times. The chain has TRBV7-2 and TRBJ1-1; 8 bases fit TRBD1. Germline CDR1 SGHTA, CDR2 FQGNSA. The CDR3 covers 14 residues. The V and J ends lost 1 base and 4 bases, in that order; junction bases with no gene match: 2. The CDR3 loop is CASSLDRGGTEAFF. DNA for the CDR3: TGTGCCAGCAGCTTAGACAGGGGGGGCACTGAAGCTTTCTTT. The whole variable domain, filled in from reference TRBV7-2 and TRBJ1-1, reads GAGVSQSPSNKVTEKGKDVELRCDPISGHTALYWYRQSLGQGLEFLIYFQGNSAPDKSGLPSDRFSAERTGGSVSTLTIQRTQQEDSAVYLCASSLDRGGTEAFFGQGTRLTVV.

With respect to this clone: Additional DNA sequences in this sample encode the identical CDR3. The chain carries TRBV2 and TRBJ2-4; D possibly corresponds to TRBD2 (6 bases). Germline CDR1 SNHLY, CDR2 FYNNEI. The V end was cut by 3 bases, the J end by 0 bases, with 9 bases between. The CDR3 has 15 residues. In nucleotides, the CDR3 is TGTGCCAGCAGTGATTGGGACTCAGCCAAAAACATTCAGTACTTC. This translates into CASSDWDSAKNIQYF.

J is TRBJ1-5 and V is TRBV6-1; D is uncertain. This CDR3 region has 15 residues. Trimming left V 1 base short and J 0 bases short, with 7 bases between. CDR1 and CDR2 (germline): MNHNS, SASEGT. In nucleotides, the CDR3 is TGTGCCAGCAGTGAAGACGGTAGTAGCAATCAGCCCCAGCATTTT. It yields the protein CASSEDGSSNQPQHF.

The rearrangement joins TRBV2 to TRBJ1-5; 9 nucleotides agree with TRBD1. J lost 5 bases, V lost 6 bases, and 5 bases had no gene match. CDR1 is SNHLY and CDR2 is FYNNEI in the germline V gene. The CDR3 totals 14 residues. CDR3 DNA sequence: TGTGCCAGCAGGGTCGACAGGGGGGATCAGCCCCAGCATTTT. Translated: CASRVDRGDQPQHF.

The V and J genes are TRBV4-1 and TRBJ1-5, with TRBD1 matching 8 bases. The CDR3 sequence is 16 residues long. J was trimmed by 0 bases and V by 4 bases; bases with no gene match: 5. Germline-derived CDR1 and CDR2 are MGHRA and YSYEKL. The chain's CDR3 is CASSLDRGRSNQPQHF. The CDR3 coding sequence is TGCGCCAGCAGCCTCGACAGGGGTCGTAGCAATCAGCCCCAGCATTTT.

The CDR3 DNA reads as TGTGCCATCAGTGAGTCGAATAGCGGGAGATACGAGCAGTACTTC. This codes for CAISESNSGRYEQYF. This chain uses TRBV10-3 with TRBJ2-7; 9 bases map to TRBD2. From germline, CDR1 is ENHRY and CDR2 SYGVKD. With 0 bases clipped from V and 4 bases from J, the junction kept 4 bases outside the gene matches. CDR3 length: 15 amino acids.

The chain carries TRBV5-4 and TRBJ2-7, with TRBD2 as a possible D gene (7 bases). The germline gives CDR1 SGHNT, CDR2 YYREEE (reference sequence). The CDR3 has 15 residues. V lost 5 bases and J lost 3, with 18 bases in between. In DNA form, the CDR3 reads TGTGCCAGCAGGCGCTGGGGGGGGCGTAGCTACGAGCAGTACTTC. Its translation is CASRRWGGRSYEQYF.